Reported below is one T cell receptor beta chain. The target antigen is unknown. Second-dose intervals of approximately 4 or approximately 12 weeks were pooled. Here immunoSEQ multiplex PCR was the method, and the copy in TCRdb shows in-frame clones only, minus some. The sample holds 150,000 to 200,000 clones, roughly 88% seen once. The data are from a study of T cell responses to AZD1222 COVID-19 vaccine. Findings and limits, study-wide: Seropositive AZD1222 recipients at baseline numbered only five to seven. Regions 160-218 and 743-854 held dominance among vaccine-associated CD4 TCRs, which spanned spike.

Germline loops: CDR1 MDHEN, CDR2 SYDVKM. V gave up 5 bases and J gave up 7 bases; unmatched junction bases: 7. CDR3 size: 15 residues. This sample comprised peripheral blood, obtained 28 days after the second AZD1222 dose. The J gene is TRBJ2-1, the V gene TRBV28, with 11 bases fitting TRBD2. The sequence was collected from an adult who received the AZD1222 COVID-19 vaccine. CDR3 sequence reads: CASSPHSGGENEQFF. CDR3 DNA sequence: TGTGCCAGCAGTCCCCATAGCGGGGGGGAGAATGAGCAGTTCTTC.